Listed here are 32 T cell receptor beta chains from one sample, sequenced in a study of T cell repertoires in cytomegalovirus infection. No antigen is known for these receptors. From the reads, TCRdb called clonotypes with MiXCR, one entry per CDR3 protein. The data show around 140,000 distinct CDR3 sequences, roughly 32% seen once. The input for sequencing was CD8+ T cells from cultured PBMCs, taken from culture after CMV antigen stimulation. The origin of the receptors is a human donor in good health (CMV status not recorded). Some clones in this sample may be carry-over from other donors' samples.

The chain carries TRBV7-7 and TRBJ2-2; a weak D match, TRBD1 (6 bases). CDR3 length equals 14 residues. Germline V CDR1 and CDR2: SSHAT, FNYEAQ (reference sequence). Trimming cost V 5 bases and J 1 base, with 8 bases left between them. CDR3 protein: CASSEDRNTGELFF. DNA for the CDR3: TGTGCCAGCAGCGAGGACAGGAACACCGGGGAGCTGTTTTTT.

This clonotype was recorded a few times. The rearrangement links TRBV6-5 to TRBJ2-7; 8 nucleotides match TRBD2. The CDR3 is 14 residues long. V dropped 1 base and J dropped 3; count of bases not matched to a gene: 2. Germline V gene lookup returns CDR1 MNHEY and CDR2 SVGAGI. CDR3 loop: CASSYFRGGYEQYF. The CDR3, as DNA: TGTGCCAGCAGTTACTTCCGGGGGGGCTACGAGCAGTACTTC.

The genes are TRBV28 and TRBJ2-1; TRBD2 agrees at 7 bases. V shed 5 bases, J shed 1 base, and the junction held 20 bases outside the gene matches. The CDR3 extends over 20 amino acids. The V gene's germline CDR1 is MDHEN and CDR2 SYDVKM. CDR3 nucleotide sequence: TGTGCCAGCAGTCTTACTCATACCCCCCTGTTGCGGGGGTCCTACAATGAGCAGTTCTTC. This sequence encodes CASSLTHTPLLRGSYNEQFF.

This clonotype has just a few counts. The chain couples TRBV7-9 to TRBJ2-6, with 9 nucleotides matching TRBD1. Trimming took 3 bases from V and 4 from J; bases not matched to a gene: 7. This CDR3 is built from 17 residues. Germline-derived CDR1 and CDR2 are SEHNR and FQNEAQ (reference sequence). CDR3 region: CASSFAQGALGANVLTF. The CDR3 region has the DNA TGTGCCAGCAGCTTCGCACAGGGGGCGCTAGGGGCCAACGTCCTGACTTTC.

This chain joins TRBV12-3 or TRBV12-4 and TRBJ2-3; D is possibly TRBD2 (7 bases). The CDR3 is 15 residues long. V lost 5 bases and J 5 bases, leaving 17 bases between the germline ends. CDR3 in amino acids: CASSPEGGEGDTQYF. Here the CDR3 DNA reads TGTGCCAGCAGTCCCGAAGGGGGGGAAGGAGATACGCAGTATTTT.

The chain couples TRBV5-4 to TRBJ2-5, with TRBD1 matching over 10 bases. Losses at the gene ends were 8 bases for V and 4 bases for J; bases not matched to a gene: 8. Germline CDR1 is SGHNT and CDR2 is YYREEE (reference sequence). This CDR3 contains 14 residues. DNA for the CDR3: TGTGCCAGTAGTCGACAGGGGGCGCCAGAGACCCAGTACTTC. Amino acids: CASSRQGAPETQYF.

The rearrangement uses TRBV12-3 or TRBV12-4 and TRBJ2-1; a weak D match, TRBD1 (5 bases). Trimming shortened V by 7 bases and J by 0 bases, and 13 bases separated the two germline ends. This CDR3 comprises 15 residues. For the CDR3, the DNA is TGTGCCAGCACGCAGAGACAGAGCTCCTACAATGAGCAGTTCTTC. Its translation is CASTQRQSSYNEQFF.

The chain combines TRBV12-3 or TRBV12-4 with TRBJ1-2; TRBD1 agrees at 9 bases. There are 12 residues in the CDR3. V dropped 5 bases and J dropped 8; count of bases not matched to a gene: 3. CDR3 loop: CASSGTGLGYTF. CDR3 nucleotide sequence: TGTGCCAGCAGTGGGACAGGGCTCGGCTACACCTTC.

The chain carries TRBV12-3 or TRBV12-4 and TRBJ1-2, with D perhaps matching TRBD1 (6 bases). The CDR3 runs 14 residues. V shed 4 bases and J shed 4 bases, with 13 bases lying between them. The CDR3 coding sequence is TGTGCCAGCAGTTCTAATACAGGGCGCTATGGCTACACCTTC. Its protein is CASSSNTGRYGYTF.

The genes are TRBV5-4 and TRBJ2-7; perhaps TRBD1 as D (5 bases). Germline-derived CDR1 and CDR2 are SGHNT and YYREEE (reference sequence). This CDR3 contains 14 residues. V was shortened by 0 bases and J by 5 bases, with 12 bases between the two germline ends. CDR3 sequence reads: CASSLVAGHHEQYF. CDR3 sequence (DNA): TGTGCCAGCAGCTTGGTGGCAGGGCACCACGAGCAGTACTTC.

CDR3 coding DNA: TGTGCCAGCAGGGACAGTTTAAATCAGCCCCAGCATTTT. Amino acids: CASRDSLNQPQHF. J is TRBJ1-5 and V is TRBV6-1; D possibly corresponds to TRBD1 (6 bases). V lost 6 bases and J lost 4, with 10 bases in between. This CDR3 is 13 amino acids long. Germline V gene sequence: CDR1 MNHNS, CDR2 SASEGT.

This clonotype was seen a few times. This chain links TRBV19 with TRBJ1-5; tentatively, D is TRBD1 (5 bases). Trimming left V 3 bases short and J 4 bases short, with 16 bases between. There are 16 residues in the CDR3. Germline CDR1 LNHDA, CDR2 SQIVND (reference sequence). The CDR3 DNA reads as TGTGCCAGTAGTATTATCGAGACAGTTTGGAATCAGCCCCAGCATTTT. This encodes CASSIIETVWNQPQHF.

This clonotype was seen only a few times. The CDR3 region is CASSGRTGRVPASTDTQYF. CDR3 nucleotide sequence: TGTGCCAGCAGCGGAAGGACAGGGCGCGTTCCGGCTAGCACAGATACGCAGTATTTT. The chain is built from TRBV7-9 and TRBJ2-3, with 8 bases that match TRBD1. CDR3 length: 19 residues. V was clipped by 5 bases and J by 0 bases; unmatched bases: 16. Per the germline V gene, CDR1 is SEHNR and CDR2 is FQNEAQ (reference sequence).

This clonotype came up a few times. The chain couples TRBV27 to TRBJ2-5; 9 positions match TRBD1. V gave up 5 bases and J gave up 4 bases; unmatched junction bases: 5. CDR1 is MNHEY and CDR2 is SMNVEV in the germline V gene (reference sequence). The CDR3 runs to 14 residues. In DNA form, the CDR3 reads TGTGCCAGCAGTGCCACAGGGGGCACAGAGACCCAGTACTTC. Translation gives CASSATGGTETQYF.

This clonotype was seen more than once but under ten times. J is TRBJ2-1 and V is TRBV12-3 or TRBV12-4; no clear D gene. Trimming took off 7 bases at V and 8 bases at J, with 9 bases between the two ends. CDR3 length: 11 residues. The CDR3 nucleotides read TGTGCCAGCACCTACGAGGATGAGCAGTTCTTC. It yields the protein CASTYEDEQFF.

The CDR3 bases are TGTGCCAGCAGTCCACCTAATAGCAATCAGCCCCAGCATTTT. As protein: CASSPPNSNQPQHF. V usage is TRBV7-4 and J usage is TRBJ1-5, with D uncertain. Looked up from germline, CDR1 is SGHVT and CDR2 is SQSDAQ. V shed 6 bases and J shed 0 bases, with 9 bases lying between them. The CDR3 consists of 14 residues.

CDR3 in amino acids: CASSYQGGAYNEQFF. Written as DNA, the CDR3 is TGTGCCAGCAGTTACCAGGGGGGAGCCTACAATGAGCAGTTCTTC. The J gene is TRBJ2-1, the V gene TRBV6-5, with a weak D call TRBD1 (7 bases). V dropped 2 bases and J dropped 2 bases, with 10 bases sitting between them. There are 15 residues in the CDR3. Germline CDR1 is MNHEY and CDR2 is SVGAGI.

The chain uses TRBV20-1 and TRBJ1-6, with 7 bases matching TRBD1. CDR1 and CDR2 (germline): DFQATT, SNEGSKA (reference sequence). V gave up 0 bases and J gave up 9 bases; unmatched junction bases: 8. The CDR3 spans 15 residues. DNA for the CDR3: TGCAGTGCTAGAGACGACGAGGGGGCGCGTTCACCCCTCCACTTT. Protein sequence: CSARDDEGARSPLHF.

The rearrangement links TRBV2 to TRBJ1-1; no definite D call. The CDR3 totals 14 residues. CDR1 is SNHLY and CDR2 is FYNNEI in the germline V gene. Trimming shortened V by 1 base and J by 5 bases, and 11 bases separated the two germline ends. The CDR3 nucleotides are TGTGCCAGCAGTGAAGATTCGGGAATAACTGAAGCTTTCTTT. Encoded protein: CASSEDSGITEAFF.

The chain links TRBV28 to TRBJ2-7, with 7 bases lining up with TRBD1. V gave up 6 bases and J gave up 6 bases; unmatched junction bases: 14. Germline CDR1 MDHEN, CDR2 SYDVKM. The CDR3 totals 15 residues. CDR3: CASRPSRDSISEQYF. The DNA for the CDR3 is TGTGCCAGCAGGCCCTCCCGGGACAGCATCTCCGAGCAGTACTTC.

The rearrangement joins TRBV15 to TRBJ2-1, with D tentatively TRBD1 (6 bases). Trimming took off 3 bases at V and 9 bases at J, with 15 bases between the two ends. This CDR3 spans 14 amino acids. The V gene's germline CDR1 is LNHNV and CDR2 YYDKDF (reference sequence). This chain's CDR3 is CATSRESGAVEQFF. CDR3 nucleotides: TGTGCCACCAGCAGGGAATCAGGGGCGGTTGAGCAGTTCTTC.

The chain is built from TRBV12-3 or TRBV12-4 and TRBJ2-7; unclear D gene. Trimming removed 3 bases from V and 1 base from J, with 16 bases in between. The CDR3 runs 16 residues. DNA of the CDR3: TGTGCCAGCAGTTTCATTCGTAGCCGAAATTCCTACGAGCAGTACTTC. This encodes CASSFIRSRNSYEQYF.

The V call is TRBV24-1, the J call TRBJ2-1, with a weak D call TRBD1 (6 bases). The CDR3 sequence is 14 residues long. Trimming pared 4 bases from V and 6 bases from J, leaving 12 bases between. Germline lookup yields CDR1 KGHDR and CDR2 SFDVKD. CDR3 protein: CATSELTQGNEQFF. CDR3 coding DNA: TGTGCCACCAGTGAGCTAACACAGGGCAATGAGCAGTTCTTC.

This sequence joins TRBV10-3 and TRBJ1-2; D is uncertain. The ends were cut back, 0 bases at V and 0 bases at J, with 8 bases in the middle. The CDR3 length is 15 residues. CDR1 is ENHRY, CDR2 SYGVKD, per germline. Here the CDR3 reads CAISESVGANYGYTF. The CDR3, as DNA: TGTGCCATCAGTGAGTCGGTTGGAGCTAACTATGGCTACACCTTC.

This clonotype was observed a handful of times. The chain employs TRBV7-2 and TRBJ1-5; D is unresolved. The CDR3 is 17 residues long. Germline-derived CDR1 and CDR2 are SGHTA and FQGNSA. The V end lost 4 bases, the J end lost 2 bases, and 18 bases lay between the germline ends. Written as DNA, the CDR3 is TGTGCCAGCAGCTCCCAGCGGGCGGGGTTTGGCAATCAGCCCCAGCATTTT. Encoded protein: CASSSQRAGFGNQPQHF.

This clonotype was detected only a few times. CDR3 sequence (DNA): TGTGCCAGCAGCCTTACAGGGACGGGAACTAATGAAAAACTGTTTTTT. Amino acid sequence: CASSLTGTGTNEKLFF. The chain couples TRBV12-3 or TRBV12-4 to TRBJ1-4; D is possibly TRBD1 (6 bases). This CDR3 is built from 16 residues. Trimming removed 6 bases from V and 1 base from J, with 15 bases in between.

This clonotype has a handful of counts. The chain has TRBV7-9 and TRBJ1-1; no reliable D call. The CDR3 totals 14 residues. Trimming cost V 2 bases and J 4 bases, with 11 bases left between them. Germline loops: CDR1 SEHNR, CDR2 FQNEAQ (reference sequence). CDR3 nucleotide sequence: TGTGCCAGCAGCTTAAACATACCGGGCACTGAAGCTTTCTTT. Its translation is CASSLNIPGTEAFF.

This clonotype was recorded many times. The chain uses TRBV19 and TRBJ1-1; 8 nucleotides agree with TRBD1. Germline V gene lookup returns CDR1 LNHDA and CDR2 SQIVND (reference sequence). CDR3 length: 14 residues. V shed 7 bases and J 6 bases; nucleotides not matched to a gene: 10. CDR3 nucleotides: TGTGCCAGTACTAAGACAGGGGTCGGGGCTGAAGCTTTCTTT. Encoded protein: CASTKTGVGAEAFF.

Only a few counts were recorded for this clonotype. The V call is TRBV11-1, the J call TRBJ2-3, with a weak D call TRBD1 (5 bases). The CDR3 totals 12 residues. Germline CDR1 and CDR2: SGHAT and FQDESV (reference sequence). V was shortened by 7 bases and J by 9 bases, with 14 bases between the two germline ends. CDR3: CASTTQGRTQYF. The CDR3 bases are TGTGCCAGCACCACTCAGGGAAGGACGCAGTATTTT. The complete variable domain, with remaining parts taken from reference TRBV11-1 and TRBJ2-3, reads EAEVAQSPRYKITEKSQAVAFWCDPISGHATLYWYRQILGQGPELLVQFQDESVVDDSQLPKDRFSAERLKGVDSTLKIQPAELGDSAMYLCASTTQGRTQYFGPGTRLTVL.

This rearrangement joins TRBV19 to TRBJ1-1, with D hard to call. V lost 3 bases and J 4 bases, leaving 12 bases between the germline ends. Germline CDR1 and CDR2: LNHDA and SQIVND (reference sequence). CDR3 length equals 14 residues. In nucleotides, the CDR3 is TGTGCCAGTAGTATCTTAGTAGGCAGCACTGAAGCTTTCTTT. Encoded protein: CASSILVGSTEAFF.

V is TRBV12-3 or TRBV12-4 and J is TRBJ2-3; D uncertain. The CDR3 loop spans 13 amino acids. V was trimmed by 2 bases and J by 3 bases, leaving 6 bases between them. The CDR3 protein is CASSLIATDTQYF. In DNA, the CDR3 is TGTGCCAGCAGTTTAATAGCAACAGATACGCAGTATTTT.

This clonotype was picked up many times. V gene TRBV14 combines with J gene TRBJ2-7; no clear D. This CDR3 has 15 amino acids. With 2 bases removed from V and 5 bases from J, the gap between germline ends came to 16 bases. Germline CDR1 reads SGHDN; CDR2 reads FVKESK. This CDR3 reads CASSQFPPESDEQYF. For the CDR3, the DNA is TGTGCCAGCAGCCAATTTCCCCCTGAGTCGGACGAGCAGTACTTC. The full variable domain, in which reference TRBV14 and TRBJ2-7 provide the parts outside the CDR3, is EAGVTQFPSHSVIEKGQTVTLRCDPISGHDNLYWYRRVMGKEIKFLLHFVKESKQDESGMPNNRFLAERTGGTYSTLKVQPAELEDSGVYFCASSQFPPESDEQYFGPGTRLTVT.